These 27 T cell receptor beta chains were all obtained from the same sample, sequenced in a study of blood T cell repertoires in COVID-19. Generated by immunoSEQ multiplex PCR, the TCRdb table keeps only in-frame clones and is missing some. The sample contains some 25,000 clones, 85% to 90% of which appear only once. Sequencing used peripheral blood. These receptors all stem from a man aged 65-85 years with COVID-19, enrolled during active disease.

This clone appeared a few times. This chain links TRBV11-2 with TRBJ2-7; 8 bases map to TRBD2. With 4 bases clipped from V and 0 bases from J, the junction kept 8 bases outside the gene matches. Germline loops: CDR1 SGHAT, CDR2 FQNNGV. The CDR3 has 16 amino acids. CDR3 DNA: TGTGCCAGCAGCTCGCCTAGCGGGTTAAGCTCCTACGAGCAGTACTTC. The encoded protein is CASSSPSGLSSYEQYF. Based on the CDR3 plus reference TRBV11-2 and TRBJ2-7, the full variable domain is EAGVAQSPRYKIIEKRQSVAFWCNPISGHATLYWYQQILGQGPKLLIQFQNNGVVDDSQLPKDRFSAERLKGVDSTLKIQPAKLEDSAVYLCASSSPSGLSSYEQYFGPGTRLTVT.

The rearrangement uses TRBV12-3 or TRBV12-4 and TRBJ1-2; no reliable D call. CDR3 length: 13 amino acids. With 7 bases removed from V and 2 bases from J, the gap between germline ends came to 11 bases. CDR3 in amino acids: CASTPPLNYGYTF. The CDR3 region has the DNA TGTGCCAGCACCCCCCCCTTGAACTATGGCTACACCTTC.

This rearrangement joins TRBV2 to TRBJ1-1; 10 bases align to TRBD1. The CDR3 is made up of 14 amino acids. Germline V gene lookup returns CDR1 SNHLY and CDR2 FYNNEI. The J segment lost 3 bases and the V segment lost 9 bases, leaving 7 bases of the junction unmatched. CDR3 protein: CARAMDRGDTEAFF. Here the CDR3 DNA reads TGTGCCAGGGCTATGGACAGGGGGGACACTGAAGCTTTCTTT.

The V and J genes are TRBV7-2 and TRBJ2-7; D remains unclear. Deletions cut 2 bases from V and 1 base from J, with 9 bases between. CDR1 and CDR2 from the germline V gene are SGHTA and FQGNSA. CDR3 length: 14 amino acids. CDR3 loop: CASSLQKQSYEQYF. CDR3 coding DNA: TGTGCCAGCAGCTTACAAAAACAATCCTACGAGCAGTACTTC.

This sequence joins TRBV27 and TRBJ2-7, with D perhaps TRBD2 (6 bases). CDR3 length equals 15 residues. The germline V and J ends were trimmed by 2 bases and 0 bases, with 11 bases remaining between them. From germline, CDR1 is MNHEY and CDR2 SMNVEV (reference sequence). DNA for the CDR3: TGTGCCAGCAGTTTAATAGGGACTCTCTCCTACGAGCAGTACTTC. It codes for CASSLIGTLSYEQYF.

This chain links TRBV20-1 with TRBJ1-2; the D gene is possibly TRBD1 (5 bases). V shed 3 bases and J shed 8 bases, with 19 bases lying between them. The germline gives CDR1 DFQATT, CDR2 SNEGSKA (reference sequence). The CDR3 extends over 14 amino acids. Written as DNA, the CDR3 is TGCAGTGCTAGTAGTGGGGCAGGGAGGAAGGGCTACACCTTC. Amino acid sequence: CSASSGAGRKGYTF.

Here the CDR3 reads CASHRGSTEAFF. The CDR3 DNA sequence: TGTGCCTCCCACAGGGGCAGCACTGAAGCTTTCTTT. V gene TRBV30 combines with J gene TRBJ1-1, with 7 nucleotides matching TRBD1. CDR1 is GTSNPN and CDR2 is SVGIG in the germline V gene (reference sequence). This CDR3 contains 12 residues. Trimming at V came to 7 bases and at J to 4 bases, leaving 6 bases not matched to a gene.

V usage is TRBV7-8 and J usage is TRBJ1-2, with TRBD1 identical over 8 bases. Germline CDR1 is SGHVS and CDR2 is FQNEAQ. This CDR3 region has 14 residues. J gave up 4 bases and V 5 bases, and 6 bases lay outside the gene matches. The CDR3 spells CASSRDRGSYGYTF. CDR3 bases: TGTGCCAGCAGCCGAGACAGGGGAAGCTATGGCTACACCTTC.

This sequence joins TRBV27 and TRBJ2-5; D remains ambiguous. Germline V gives CDR1 MNHEY, CDR2 SMNVEV (reference sequence). The CDR3 consists of 12 residues. Trimming shortened V by 3 bases and J by 11 bases, and 13 bases separated the two germline ends. CDR3 in amino acids: CASSFPSGRQYF. For the CDR3, the DNA is TGTGCCAGCAGTTTCCCTAGTGGCCGACAGTACTTC.

The V call is TRBV20-1, the J call TRBJ1-2; possibly TRBD1 for D (5 bases). CDR3 length: 11 residues. Germline assignment: CDR1 DFQATT and CDR2 SNEGSKA (reference sequence). V dropped 3 bases and J dropped 6 bases, with 8 bases sitting between them. The DNA of the CDR3 is TGCAGTGCTAGTCAGGGTAATGGCTACACCTTC. As protein: CSASQGNGYTF.

The chain has TRBV3-1 (or the pseudogene TRBV3-2) and TRBJ2-1; 7 positions match TRBD2. This CDR3 region has 15 residues. V shed 10 bases and J 1 base; nucleotides not matched to a gene: 10. Looked up from germline, CDR1 is LGHDT and CDR2 is YNNKEL (reference sequence). CDR3 region: CATRGGAWSYNEQFF. The CDR3, as DNA: TGTGCCACTCGGGGAGGGGCCTGGTCCTACAATGAGCAGTTCTTC.

This chain uses TRBV11-2 with TRBJ2-7, with TRBD1 as a possible D gene (5 bases). Per the germline V gene, CDR1 is SGHAT and CDR2 is FQNNGV. V was clipped by 3 bases and J by 2 bases, with 8 bases between them. This CDR3 comprises 13 residues. CDR3 sequence reads: CASSFGAAYEQYF. The DNA for the CDR3 is TGTGCCAGCAGCTTTGGGGCGGCCTACGAGCAGTACTTC.

This chain uses TRBV19 with TRBJ2-2; 9 bases fit TRBD2. Germline values: CDR1 LNHDA, CDR2 SQIVND (reference sequence). V lost 3 bases and J lost 5; bases outside the gene matches: 4. This CDR3 comprises 15 residues. The CDR3 nucleotides read TGTGCCAGTAGTATGGCGGGAGGGTGGACCGGGGAGCTGTTTTTT. It encodes CASSMAGGWTGELFF.

V usage is TRBV19 and J usage is TRBJ2-3; TRBD1 is a possible D gene (6 bases). In germline, CDR1 is LNHDA, CDR2 SQIVND (reference sequence). CDR3 length: 14 amino acids. V lost 9 bases and J lost 0, with 13 bases in between. The CDR3 loop reads CARVDRTSTDTQYF. CDR3 DNA sequence: TGTGCCAGGGTGGACAGAACTAGCACAGATACGCAGTATTTT.

The V gene is TRBV19, the J gene TRBJ1-5; TRBD1 might be the D (6 bases). The V end lost 6 bases, the J end lost 3 bases, and 27 bases lay between the germline ends. Germline V lookup: CDR1 LNHDA, CDR2 SQIVND (reference sequence). This CDR3 contains 19 residues. CDR3 nucleotide sequence: TGTGCCAGTAGGGACCGGGACAACCAGTCCCCGGGCTACAATCAGCCCCAGCATTTT. It codes for CASRDRDNQSPGYNQPQHF.

The chain carries TRBV11-3 and TRBJ2-1; 16 bases align to TRBD2. The CDR3 spans 18 residues. CDR1 and CDR2 (germline): SGHNT, YENEEA. With 6 bases clipped from V and 3 bases from J, the junction kept 8 bases outside the gene matches. This CDR3 reads CASSPGTSGGDVYNEQFF. CDR3 bases: TGTGCCAGCAGTCCCGGGACTAGCGGGGGGGACGTCTACAATGAGCAGTTCTTC.

The genes are TRBV7-9 and TRBJ2-3; perhaps TRBD2 as D (6 bases). Germline assignment: CDR1 SEHNR and CDR2 FQNEAQ (reference sequence). V was clipped by 0 bases and J by 1 base, with 8 bases between them. CDR3 size: 15 residues. The DNA for the CDR3 is TGTGCCAGCAGCTTAGCTAGCGGAGGCACAGATACGCAGTATTTT. Protein product: CASSLASGGTDTQYF.

This clone has a single count. The chain employs TRBV11-2 and TRBJ2-7; 7 nucleotides agree with TRBD1. CDR1 is SGHAT and CDR2 is FQNNGV in the germline V gene. The junction had 5 bases not matched to a gene; V was cut back by 3 bases and J by 3 bases. The CDR3 consists of 14 residues. The CDR3 DNA reads TGTGCCAGCAGCTTGGGACAGTTGGGCTACGAGCAGTACTTC. Residues: CASSLGQLGYEQYF. Full variable domain (remainder filled in from reference TRBV11-2 and TRBJ2-7): EAGVAQSPRYKIIEKRQSVAFWCNPISGHATLYWYQQILGQGPKLLIQFQNNGVVDDSQLPKDRFSAERLKGVDSTLKIQPAKLEDSAVYLCASSLGQLGYEQYFGPGTRLTVT.

V usage is TRBV6-5 and J usage is TRBJ1-2; 8 nucleotides agree with TRBD1. The CDR3 is 14 amino acids. V dropped 7 bases and J dropped 4; count of bases not matched to a gene: 8. Per germline, CDR1 MNHEY and CDR2 SVGAGI. The CDR3 is CASTVTGASYGYTF. CDR3 DNA sequence: TGTGCCAGCACTGTGACAGGGGCTAGCTATGGCTACACCTTC.

V gene TRBV5-6 combines with J gene TRBJ1-5; no clear D. The V end was cut by 0 bases, the J end by 0 bases, with 4 bases between. The CDR3 loop spans 14 amino acids. In germline, CDR1 is SGHDT, CDR2 YYEEEE. The CDR3 loop reads CASSLAGSNQPQHF. For the CDR3, the DNA is TGTGCCAGCAGCTTGGCCGGTAGCAATCAGCCCCAGCATTTT.

V is TRBV15 and J is TRBJ1-4; unclear D gene. CDR3 length equals 12 residues. CDR1 LNHNV and CDR2 YYDKDF come from the germline V gene (reference sequence). The V end lost 1 base, the J end lost 12 bases, and 9 bases lay between the germline ends. The CDR3 nucleotides read TGTGCCACCAGCAGAGGAGCCGGAGAACTGTTTTTT. Translated: CATSRGAGELFF.

This clone was detected once. The rearrangement links TRBV7-2 to TRBJ1-6, with TRBD1 matching over 7 bases. V lost 5 bases to trimming and J lost 2 bases; unmatched junction nucleotides: 3. Germline-derived CDR1 and CDR2 are SGHTA and FQGNSA. The CDR3 is 15 amino acids. CDR3 sequence (DNA): TGTGCCAGCAGCGCTGGGACAGCCTATAATTCACCCCTCCACTTT. Translating gives CASSAGTAYNSPLHF.

The chain has TRBV21-1 and TRBJ1-1; TRBD1 is the table's D call and was not checked against the DNA. TRBV21-1 has pseudogene status. The CDR3 covers 20 residues. The CDR3 loop is CASSKELNRGTGALNAEAFF. The DNA for the CDR3 is TGTGCCAGCAGCAAAGAGTTAAATCGCGGGACAGGGGCTCTGAACGCTGAAGCTTTCTTT.

The rearrangement uses TRBV7-9 and TRBJ2-1; 7 positions match TRBD2. This CDR3 has 17 amino acids. With 4 bases clipped from V and 0 bases from J, the junction kept 9 bases outside the gene matches. Germline V lookup: CDR1 SEHNR, CDR2 FQNEAQ (reference sequence). The chain's CDR3 is CASSSTSGTNSYNEQFF. The DNA for the CDR3 is TGTGCCAGCAGCTCCACCTCCGGGACTAACTCCTACAATGAGCAGTTCTTC.

This chain links TRBV27 with TRBJ2-3; 9 bases map to TRBD1. Unmatched junction bases numbered 6, after V lost 2 bases and J lost 3 bases. This CDR3 is built from 16 residues. The germline V gene encodes CDR1 MNHEY and CDR2 SMNVEV (reference sequence). The CDR3 is CASSLRGQGPTDTQYF. CDR3 nucleotide sequence: TGTGCCAGCAGTTTAAGGGGACAGGGACCTACAGATACGCAGTATTTT.

V usage is TRBV6-1 and J usage is TRBJ2-3, with unresolved D. V gave up 3 bases and J gave up 4 bases, with 5 bases separating them. Germline V gene sequence: CDR1 MNHNS, CDR2 SASEGT. This CDR3 is 12 amino acids long. The CDR3 loop reads CASSEGPDTQYF. The DNA for the CDR3 is TGTGCCAGCAGTGAGGGCCCAGATACGCAGTATTTT.

The rearrangement joins TRBV29-1 to TRBJ2-4, with 13 bases fitting TRBD2. With V trimmed by 4 bases and J by 1 base, 7 bases remained unmatched. In germline, CDR1 is SQVTM, CDR2 ANQGSEA. The CDR3 is 17 amino acids. CDR3: CSVVQLAGGLAKNIQYF. The CDR3 bases are TGCAGCGTTGTTCAACTAGCGGGGGGGCTCGCCAAAAACATTCAGTACTTC.